This note documents a single T cell receptor (beta chain) sequence. As yet, its antigen is unknown. The sample belongs to a study of OX40 agonist ivuxolimab in advanced cancers. Across the study: Approximately 40% of patients had received prior checkpoint inhibitor therapy.

The trim removed 0 bases at V and 7 bases at J, leaving 10 bases unmatched. CDR1 and CDR2 from the germline V gene are SGHKS and YYEKEE (reference sequence). The CDR3 has 16 residues. The table came from immunoSEQ multiplex PCR; TCRdb's copy has only in-frame clones and leaves some out. The sample includes approximately 28,000 clones, roughly 80% seen only once; the top ten take roughly 13%. Study results and limitations: Researchers report that CD8+ T cells had, on average, more expanded clones than CD4+.

Patients with autoimmune history or systemic immunosuppression were excluded. The sequencing used CD4+ or CD8+ T cells sorted from blood, collected in a trial of the OX40 agonist ivuxolimab. The clonotype comes from an adult with an advanced solid tumor such as melanoma, head and neck, liver or kidney cancer. The V call is TRBV5-5, the J call TRBJ1-5; the match to TRBD1 covers 7 bases. DNA of the CDR3: TGTGCCAGCAGCTTGGAGTACAGGGGATCGGGGCAGCCCCAGCATTTT. Protein product: CASSLEYRGSGQPQHF.